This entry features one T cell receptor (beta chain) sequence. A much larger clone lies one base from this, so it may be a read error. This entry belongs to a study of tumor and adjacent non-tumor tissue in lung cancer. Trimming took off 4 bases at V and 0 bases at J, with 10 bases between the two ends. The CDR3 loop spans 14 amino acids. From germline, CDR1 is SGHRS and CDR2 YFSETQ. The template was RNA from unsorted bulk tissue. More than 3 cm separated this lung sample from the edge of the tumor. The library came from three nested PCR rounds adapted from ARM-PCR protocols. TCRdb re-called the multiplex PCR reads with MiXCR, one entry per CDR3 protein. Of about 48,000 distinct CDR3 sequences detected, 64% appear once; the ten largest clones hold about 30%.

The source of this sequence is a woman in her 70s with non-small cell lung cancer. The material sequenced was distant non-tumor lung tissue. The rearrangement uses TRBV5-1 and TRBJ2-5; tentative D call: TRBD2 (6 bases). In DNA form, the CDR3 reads TGCGCCAGCAGCCGCCGGGACTACCAAGAGACCCAGTACTTC. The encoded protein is CASSRRDYQETQYF.